The clone carrying this T cell receptor (beta chain) was recorded many times. The length of the CDR3 is 15 residues. Germline V gene data show CDR1 as MNHEY and CDR2 as SMNVEV (reference sequence). With 6 bases clipped from V and 7 bases from J, the junction kept 7 bases outside the gene matches. A second 7 to 11 cycle PCR used barcoded and J-beta primers. Using its own MiXCR run on the 5' RACE reads, TCRdb lists one record per CDR3 protein. This sample yields under 1,000,000 distinct CDR3 sequences, of which 35% to 40% are seen a single time; 10% to 15% belongs to the top ten. The record originates from a study of blood T cells in healthy people across ages.

The V and J genes are TRBV27 and TRBJ2-1; 12 bases are a match to TRBD2. The specimen sequenced was blood. The sequence was obtained from a man in his late teens or twenties in good health. CDR3 in amino acids: CASSASGGARNEQFF. CDR3 DNA: TGTGCCAGCAGCGCTAGCGGGGGGGCTCGGAATGAGCAGTTCTTC.